This passage covers 19 T cell receptor beta chains from one sample sequenced in a study of T cell changes during pregnancy in multiple sclerosis (dated by TCRdb to about 2019). The protocol used for the library was the immunoSEQ multiplex PCR assay. This is the immuneACCESS table as TCRdb keeps it, with only in-frame sequences that have V and J called. A part of the clones is gone; compared with another copy, unresolved V genes explain less than half, and the rest is unexplained. The sample yields about 70,000 clones; approximately 92% were counted once. The top ten constitute less than 2.5% of the sample. The sequencing used peripheral blood, collected in the second trimester of pregnancy. These receptors all come from a female donor in good health, enrolled as a control in a pregnancy study.

The V call is TRBV6-4, the J call TRBJ2-1, with 9 bases fitting TRBD2. V trimming: 5 bases; J trimming: 7 bases; junction bases outside the gene matches: 6. Germline V lookup: CDR1 MRHNA, CDR2 SNTAGT. The CDR3 runs 14 residues. The CDR3 DNA follows: TGTGCCAGCAGTCCGACTAGCGGCCCAAATGAGCAGTTCTTC. Its protein product is CASSPTSGPNEQFF.

The CDR3 DNA sequence: TGTGCCAGCAGTTACTCGCCACGGGACTACGAGCAGTACTTC. Its translation is CASSYSPRDYEQYF. This chain uses TRBV6-5 with TRBJ2-7; TRBD2 is a possible D gene (5 bases). CDR3 length equals 14 residues. In germline, CDR1 is MNHEY, CDR2 SVGAGI. Trimming removed 0 bases from V and 3 bases from J, with 9 bases in between.

Only one count was recorded for this clone. The rearrangement links TRBV4-1 to TRBJ2-3; 8 bases are shared with TRBD1. The CDR3 extends over 15 amino acids. Trimming removed 2 bases from V and 6 bases from J; junction bases left unmatched: 7. Germline CDR1 reads MGHRA; CDR2 reads YSYEKL. The CDR3 DNA reads as TGCGCCAGCAGCCAACCCAGGGGGCAGGGGGATACGCAGTATTTT. The encoded protein is CASSQPRGQGDTQYF.

The V call is TRBV10-3, the J call TRBJ2-7; 9 positions match TRBD1. The CDR3 contains 14 residues. Germline CDR1 is ENHRY and CDR2 is SYGVKD. Losses at the gene ends were 6 bases for V and 5 bases for J; bases not matched to a gene: 8. The CDR3 is CAIRRTGVENEQYF. The CDR3 DNA follows: TGTGCCATCAGGAGGACAGGGGTTGAGAACGAGCAGTACTTC.

V usage is TRBV7-9 and J usage is TRBJ1-4, with TRBD1 matching over 7 bases. Germline V lookup: CDR1 SEHNR, CDR2 FQNEAQ (reference sequence). The length of the CDR3 is 15 residues. V lost 3 bases, J lost 3 bases, and 4 bases stayed unmatched. Here the CDR3 DNA reads TGTGCCAGCAGCTTGAGACAGGGCTCTAATGAAAAACTGTTTTTT. It is translated as CASSLRQGSNEKLFF.

This chain connects TRBV7-9 to TRBJ1-5; tentative D call: TRBD1 (5 bases). V was shortened by 3 bases and J by 3 bases, with 6 bases between the two germline ends. This CDR3 region has 13 residues. Germline V gene data show CDR1 as SEHNR and CDR2 as FQNEAQ (reference sequence). The CDR3 bases are TGTGCCAGCAGCTTGACAGTCAATCAGCCCCAGCATTTT. This codes for CASSLTVNQPQHF.

CDR3 sequence reads: CASSQEYGNYGYTF. For the CDR3, the DNA is TGCGCCAGCAGCCAAGAATACGGGAACTATGGCTACACCTTC. V usage is TRBV4-3 and J usage is TRBJ1-2; D is uncertain. Germline V gene sequence: CDR1 LGHNA, CDR2 YSLEER. The V and J ends lost 0 bases and 2 bases respectively, with 7 bases between them. This CDR3 is 14 amino acids long.

This chain links TRBV11-2 with TRBJ1-1, with 7 nucleotides matching TRBD1. CDR1 is SGHAT, CDR2 FQNNGV, per germline. V lost 0 bases and J lost 2; bases outside the gene matches: 9. This CDR3 is 17 amino acids long. Here the CDR3 reads CASSLEGARGVNTEAFF. CDR3 coding DNA: TGTGCCAGCAGCTTAGAAGGAGCCAGGGGGGTAAACACTGAAGCTTTCTTT.

V and J are TRBV4-1 and TRBJ1-2; TRBD1 aligns across 8 bases. Germline V gene sequence: CDR1 MGHRA, CDR2 YSYEKL. The CDR3 consists of 16 residues. Unmatched junction bases numbered 8, after V lost 0 bases and J lost 5 bases. The CDR3 loop is CASSQDRTGRGYGYTF. CDR3 coding DNA: TGCGCCAGCAGCCAAGATAGGACAGGGCGAGGGTATGGCTACACCTTC.

J is TRBJ1-2 and V is TRBV28; TRBD1 matches 7 bases. The V gene end was trimmed by 7 bases and the J gene end by 4 bases; junction bases not matched to a gene: 6. In germline, CDR1 is MDHEN, CDR2 SYDVKM. The CDR3 consists of 13 residues. The chain's CDR3 is CASKRGQVYGYTF. CDR3 nucleotide sequence: TGTGCCAGCAAAAGGGGGCAGGTCTATGGCTACACCTTC.

The chain has TRBV7-9 and TRBJ2-7, with 11 nucleotides matching TRBD2. The CDR3 has 17 amino acids. Germline lookup yields CDR1 SEHNR and CDR2 FQNEAQ (reference sequence). V lost 4 bases to trimming and J lost 0 bases; unmatched junction nucleotides: 8. The CDR3 region is CASSSWVTSGISYEQYF. DNA for the CDR3: TGTGCCAGCAGCTCGTGGGTGACTAGCGGGATCTCCTACGAGCAGTACTTC.

This chain connects TRBV7-9 to TRBJ2-7, with a tentative D call TRBD2 (6 bases). Deletions cut 5 bases from V and 3 bases from J, with 14 bases between. The CDR3 spans 14 residues. In germline, CDR1 is SEHNR, CDR2 FQNEAQ (reference sequence). CDR3 nucleotides: TGTGCCAGCAGCCTAAGGGGAGGTTACTACGAGCAGTACTTC. This gives the protein CASSLRGGYYEQYF.

This clone appeared once. The chain uses TRBV7-2 and TRBJ1-5, with D possibly being TRBD1 (5 bases). V gave up 1 base and J gave up 2 bases, with 12 bases separating them. Germline V gene lookup returns CDR1 SGHTA and CDR2 FQGNSA. The CDR3 runs 16 residues. Written as DNA, the CDR3 is TGTGCCAGCAGCTTAGGGGCAGGGATGCGCAATCAGCCCCAGCATTTT. It is translated as CASSLGAGMRNQPQHF. Full variable domain (missing parts from reference TRBV7-2 and TRBJ1-5): GAGVSQSPSNKVTEKGKDVELRCDPISGHTALYWYRQSLGQGLEFLIYFQGNSAPDKSGLPSDRFSAERTGGSVSTLTIQRTQQEDSAVYLCASSLGAGMRNQPQHFGDGTRLSIL.

The chain joins TRBV27 to TRBJ2-7, with 7 positions matching TRBD1. The germline V gene encodes CDR1 MNHEY and CDR2 SMNVEV (reference sequence). The CDR3 totals 15 residues. The V segment lost 6 bases and the J segment 2 bases; nucleotides outside the gene matches: 10. CDR3 coding DNA: TGTGCCAGCAGCCTTAGGGGGCTATCGACCTACGAGCAGTACTTC. Translation gives CASSLRGLSTYEQYF.

The V and J genes are TRBV27 and TRBJ2-1, with 11 bases fitting TRBD1. The trim removed 8 bases at V and 10 bases at J, leaving 16 bases unmatched. CDR1 is MNHEY and CDR2 is SMNVEV in the germline V gene (reference sequence). This CDR3 spans 16 amino acids. DNA of the CDR3: TGTGCCAGCCGCCTCCCCGGACAGGGGGCCCGACAGGAGCAGTTCTTC. This sequence encodes CASRLPGQGARQEQFF.

The chain combines TRBV6-5 with TRBJ1-1, with TRBD1 matching 9 bases. Germline CDR1 MNHEY, CDR2 SVGAGI. This CDR3 spans 16 amino acids. Trimming took 4 bases from V and 1 from J; bases not matched to a gene: 7. CDR3 residues: CASSSMPGQGNTEAFF. The CDR3 nucleotides are TGTGCCAGCAGTTCGATGCCGGGACAGGGGAACACTGAAGCTTTCTTT.

V usage is TRBV28 and J usage is TRBJ2-1; D unresolved. The germline V gene has CDR1 MDHEN and CDR2 SYDVKM. This CDR3 spans 15 amino acids. V was clipped by 9 bases and J by 0 bases, with 15 bases between them. CDR3 bases: TGTGCCAGTGACTCTCGCGATTCCTCCTACAATGAGCAGTTCTTC. This sequence encodes CASDSRDSSYNEQFF.

The chain couples TRBV10-3 to TRBJ1-2; D may be TRBD1 (6 bases). The germline V and J ends were trimmed by 4 bases and 1 base, with 13 bases remaining between them. This CDR3 comprises 15 residues. Germline CDR1 ENHRY, CDR2 SYGVKD. CDR3 protein: CAISVNRDNNYGYTF. CDR3 bases: TGTGCCATCAGTGTCAACCGGGACAATAACTATGGCTACACCTTC.

The V and J genes are TRBV28 and TRBJ1-5, with unresolved D. This CDR3 is built from 16 residues. The germline V gene has CDR1 MDHEN and CDR2 SYDVKM. V was pared by 6 bases and J by 3 bases, with 18 bases between. CDR3 DNA sequence: TGTGCCAGCAGGTATCCGGGTCCAGTTAACAATCAGCCCCAGCATTTT. This encodes CASRYPGPVNNQPQHF.